Sequencing of this T cell receptor beta chain was carried out in a study of cytomegalovirus exposure and HLA in healthy donors. CDR1 is SGHAT and CDR2 is FQNNGV in the germline V gene. The CDR3 length is 12 residues. Between the trimmed V and J ends, which lost 5 bases and 4 bases, there was a span of 9 bases. The PCR was carried out with 60 Vbeta primers and 13 Jbeta primers. As originally analysed: Unique TCR beta chains totaled approximately 83 million in a later count, with around 11 million of them shared. Clones were sequenced by immunoSEQ multiplex PCR, and TCRdb holds only the in-frame ones, with some missing. The V and J calls and clone size are taken from that table; D and trimming were inferred from the DNA. The sample carries about 180,000 clones, over 65% recorded once. Study results and limitations: Segments of the TCR beta V type were, in most cases, productive about 87% or about 30% of the time in an earlier analysis. When a later analysis compared HLA-associated TCR beta chains with equally common others, the HLA-associated chains turned out to be more clonally expanded and to have lower generation probabilities. Follow-up analysis seemed to connect common viral pathogens with several of the most significant clusters identified.

Regarding this clone: Its antigen remains unidentified.

This clonotype originated in a woman in her 30s in good health and CMV-seropositive. The chain couples TRBV11-2 to TRBJ2-7; D is ambiguous. The sample consisted of PBMCs. This CDR3 reads CASSPDTYEQYF. The CDR3 coding sequence is TGTGCCAGCAGCCCTGACACGTACGAGCAGTACTTC.